This TCR beta chain was captured in a study of somatic mutations in cytotoxic T cells in rheumatoid arthritis. The overall study: Using a FACSAria II or Sony SH800, a portion of the V beta antibody-stained T-cell populations were flow-sorted at nearly 100% purity, and among those populations were V beta1+ cells that were then sequenced for TCRB.

CDR1 is LNHNV, CDR2 YYDKDF, per germline (reference sequence). After removal of 1 base from V and 4 bases from J, the junction contained 11 bases not matched to a gene. There are 18 residues in the CDR3. Method: immunoSEQ multiplex PCR; TCRdb's copy keeps in-frame clones and lacks some. The sample has about 7,100 clones; just under 80% are singletons. Sample: CD8+ T cells sorted from blood. This chain links TRBV15 with TRBJ1-5; TRBD1 matches 9 bases. This receptor was identified in an adult with rheumatoid arthritis. This chain's CDR3 is CATSRVGGTGSWNQPQHF. CDR3 DNA sequence: TGTGCCACCAGCAGAGTGGGTGGGACAGGGAGTTGGAATCAGCCCCAGCATTTT.